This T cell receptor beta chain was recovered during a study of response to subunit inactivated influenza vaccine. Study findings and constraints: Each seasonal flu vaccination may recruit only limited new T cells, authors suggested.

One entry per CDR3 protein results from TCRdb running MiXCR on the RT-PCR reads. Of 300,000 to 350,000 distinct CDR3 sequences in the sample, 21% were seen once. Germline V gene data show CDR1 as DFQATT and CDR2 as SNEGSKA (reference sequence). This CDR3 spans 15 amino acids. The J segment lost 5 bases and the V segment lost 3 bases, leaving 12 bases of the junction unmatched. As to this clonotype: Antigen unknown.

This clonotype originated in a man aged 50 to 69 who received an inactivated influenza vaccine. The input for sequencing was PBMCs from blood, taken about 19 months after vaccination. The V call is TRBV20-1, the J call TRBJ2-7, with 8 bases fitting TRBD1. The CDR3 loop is CSASEQGEMRHEQYF. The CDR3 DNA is TGCAGTGCTAGTGAACAGGGGGAAATGCGTCACGAGCAGTACTTC.